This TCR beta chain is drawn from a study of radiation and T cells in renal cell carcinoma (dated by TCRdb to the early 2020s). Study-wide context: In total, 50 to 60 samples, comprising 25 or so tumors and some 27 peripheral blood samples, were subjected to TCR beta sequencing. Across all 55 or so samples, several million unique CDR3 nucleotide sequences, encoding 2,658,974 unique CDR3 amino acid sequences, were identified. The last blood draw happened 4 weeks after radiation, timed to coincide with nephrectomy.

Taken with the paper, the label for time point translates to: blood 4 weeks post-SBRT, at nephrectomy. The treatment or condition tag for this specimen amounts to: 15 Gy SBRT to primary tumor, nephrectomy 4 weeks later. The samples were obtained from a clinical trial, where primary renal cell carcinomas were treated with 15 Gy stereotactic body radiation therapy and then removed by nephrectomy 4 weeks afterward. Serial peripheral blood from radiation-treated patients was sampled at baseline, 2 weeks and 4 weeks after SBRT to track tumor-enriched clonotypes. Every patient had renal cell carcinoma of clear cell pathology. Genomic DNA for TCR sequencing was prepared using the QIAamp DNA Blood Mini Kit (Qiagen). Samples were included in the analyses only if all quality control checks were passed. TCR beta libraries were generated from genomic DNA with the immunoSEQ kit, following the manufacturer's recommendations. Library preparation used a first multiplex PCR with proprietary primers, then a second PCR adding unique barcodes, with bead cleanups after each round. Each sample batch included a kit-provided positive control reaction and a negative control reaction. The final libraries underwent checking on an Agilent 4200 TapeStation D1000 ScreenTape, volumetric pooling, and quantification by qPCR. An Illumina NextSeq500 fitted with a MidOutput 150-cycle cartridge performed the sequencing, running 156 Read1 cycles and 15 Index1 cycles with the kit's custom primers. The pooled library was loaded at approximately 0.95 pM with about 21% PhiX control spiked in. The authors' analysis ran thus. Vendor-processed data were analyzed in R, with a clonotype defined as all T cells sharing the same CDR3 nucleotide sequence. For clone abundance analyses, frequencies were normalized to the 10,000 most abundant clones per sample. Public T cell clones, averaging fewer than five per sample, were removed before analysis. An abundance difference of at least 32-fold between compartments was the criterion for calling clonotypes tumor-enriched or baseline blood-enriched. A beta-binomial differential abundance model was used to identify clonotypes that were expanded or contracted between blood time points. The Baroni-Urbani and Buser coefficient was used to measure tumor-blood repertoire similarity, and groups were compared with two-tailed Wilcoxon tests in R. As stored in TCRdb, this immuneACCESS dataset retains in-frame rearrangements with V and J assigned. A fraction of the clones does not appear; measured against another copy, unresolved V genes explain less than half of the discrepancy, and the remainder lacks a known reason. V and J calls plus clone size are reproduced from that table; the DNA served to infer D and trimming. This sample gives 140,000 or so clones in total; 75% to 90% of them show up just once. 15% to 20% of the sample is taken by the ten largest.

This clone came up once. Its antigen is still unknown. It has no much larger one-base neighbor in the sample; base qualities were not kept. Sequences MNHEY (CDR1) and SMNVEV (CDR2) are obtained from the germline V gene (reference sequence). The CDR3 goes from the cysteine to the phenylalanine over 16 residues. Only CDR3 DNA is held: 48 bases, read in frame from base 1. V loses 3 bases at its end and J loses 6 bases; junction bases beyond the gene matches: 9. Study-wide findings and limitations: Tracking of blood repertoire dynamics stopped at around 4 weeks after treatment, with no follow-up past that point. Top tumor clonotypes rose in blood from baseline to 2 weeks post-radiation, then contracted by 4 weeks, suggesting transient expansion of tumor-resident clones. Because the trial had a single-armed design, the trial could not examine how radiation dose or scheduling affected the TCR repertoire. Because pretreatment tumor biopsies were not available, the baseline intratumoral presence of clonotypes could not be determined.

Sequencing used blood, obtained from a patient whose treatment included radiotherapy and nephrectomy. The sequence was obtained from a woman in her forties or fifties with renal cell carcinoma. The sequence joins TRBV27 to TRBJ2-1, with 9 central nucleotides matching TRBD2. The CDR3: CASSFPAGGRANEQFF. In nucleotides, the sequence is TGTGCCAGCAGTTTCCCAGCGGGCGGGAGGGCCAATGAGCAGTTCTTC.